The rows below give T cell receptor beta chains drawn from one sample of a study of cytomegalovirus exposure and HLA in healthy donors. Assay: immunoSEQ multiplex PCR; the TCRdb copy retains only in-frame clones and omits some. The sample holds 150,000 to 200,000 clones, approximately 82% seen once. The sample consisted of PBMCs. All receptors derive from a man aged 45-65 years in good health and CMV-seropositive. The CDR3 runs from the conserved cysteine through the conserved F or W. Each record gives: D gene, J gene, V gene, clone size, CDR3 protein, CDR3 DNA. D genes are given only for firm matches. The listing skips clone size in some rows; elsewhere it reads once, few, many or a size class.

. TRBJ1-4 TRBV2 . CASSEGTANEKLFF TGTGCCAGCAGTGAAGGGACAGCTAATGAAAAACTGTTTTTT
TRBD1 TRBJ1-4 TRBV5-4 . CASSFGQGAYEKLFF TGTGCCAGCAGTTTCGGACAGGGGGCCTACGAAAAACTGTTTTTT
TRBD1 TRBJ2-2 TRBV2 . CASSDLWDRGSGELFF TGTGCCAGCAGTGACCTGTGGGACAGGGGGAGCGGGGAGCTGTTTTTT
TRBD1 TRBJ1-2 TRBV7-9 . CASSSSSQDRDNYGYTF TGTGCCAGCAGCTCATCCTCTCAAGACAGGGATAACTATGGCTACACCTTC
. TRBJ2-5 TRBV5-1 . CASRHRDGGLVPQETQYF TGCGCCAGCAGGCACCGGGACGGGGGTTTAGTCCCCCAAGAGACCCAGTACTTC
TRBD2 TRBJ2-1 TRBV5-1 . CASSLADTSGYNEQFF TGCGCCAGCAGCTTGGCCGACACTAGCGGGTATAATGAGCAGTTCTTC
. TRBJ2-3 TRBV7-3 . CASSVGVYSTDTQYF TGTGCCAGCAGCGTAGGGGTTTATAGCACAGATACGCAGTATTTT
. TRBJ2-6 TRBV27 . CASSSLTASGANVLTF TGTGCCAGCAGTTCTCTGACAGCCTCTGGGGCCAACGTCCTGACTTTC
TRBD1 TRBJ1-5 TRBV5-8 . CASSAGTGDFNQPQHF TGTGCCAGCAGCGCCGGGACAGGGGATTTCAATCAGCCCCAGCATTTT
. TRBJ1-1 TRBV7-2 once CASSPRGGGITEAFF TGTGCCAGCAGCCCAAGGGGAGGGGGGATTACTGAAGCTTTCTTT
TRBD2 TRBJ2-1 TRBV5-4 . CASSLAGGRAGNEQFF TGTGCCAGCAGCTTGGCGGGCGGGAGGGCCGGGAATGAGCAGTTCTTC
TRBD1 TRBJ1-4 TRBV7-9 . CASRSDRLNEKLFF TGTGCCAGCAGATCGGACAGGCTTAATGAAAAACTGTTTTTT
. TRBJ1-6 TRBV27 . CASSLYNSPLHF TGTGCCAGCAGTCTGTATAATTCACCCCTCCACTTT
TRBD1 TRBJ1-1 TRBV29-1 . CSVVIRTGDTEAFF TGCAGCGTTGTAATAAGGACAGGGGACACTGAAGCTTTCTTT
. TRBJ1-4 TRBV6-6 few CASSYSRKLEGEKLFF TGTGCCAGCAGTTACTCGAGAAAGTTGGAGGGCGAAAAACTGTTTTTT
. TRBJ1-5 TRBV4-1 once CASSQDGGLGNQPQHF TGCGCCAGCAGCCAAGATGGGGGGTTGGGCAATCAGCCCCAGCATTTT
TRBD1 TRBJ2-1 TRBV6-6 . CASSYSTGASGEQFF TGTGCCAGCAGTTATTCCACAGGGGCTTCCGGTGAGCAGTTCTTC
. TRBJ2-3 TRBV9 . CASSPSGGADTQYF TGTGCCAGCAGCCCGTCCGGGGGAGCAGATACGCAGTATTTT
. TRBJ1-1 TRBV7-9 few CASSLVLGVGTEAFF TGTGCCAGCAGCTTAGTATTGGGCGTGGGCACTGAAGCTTTCTTT
TRBD2 TRBJ2-2 TRBV14 . CASSQVQAGDAGELFF TGTGCCAGCAGCCAAGTTCAAGCGGGAGACGCCGGGGAGCTGTTTTTT
. TRBJ2-3 TRBV6-4 . CASSPRTDTDTQYF TGTGCCAGCAGTCCCAGGACTGACACAGATACGCAGTATTTT
. TRBJ2-2 TRBV30 . CAWTGTGELFF TGTGCCTGGACAGGGACCGGGGAGCTGTTTTTT
. TRBJ1-2 TRBV11-2 . CASSPQPTVIYGYTF TGTGCCAGCAGCCCGCAACCGACAGTCATCTATGGCTACACCTTC